This entry lists 24 T cell receptor beta chains sequenced from one sample in a study of blood T cell repertoires in COVID-19. The repertoire was sequenced with immunoSEQ multiplex PCR; TCRdb's copy has only in-frame clones and lacks some. The table includes about 210,000 clones, under 90% detected once. Sequenced: PBMCs or T cells enriched from blood (not recorded which). These receptors all come from a woman aged 50 to 60 with acute COVID-19.

The V call is TRBV27, the J call TRBJ2-1; 12 bases agree with TRBD2. The CDR3 contains 15 residues. The V gene's germline CDR1 is MNHEY and CDR2 SMNVEV (reference sequence). Trimming removed 8 bases from V and 6 bases from J; junction bases left unmatched: 8. The CDR3 nucleotides are TGTGCCAGCGGCTCTAGCGGGGGGGCTCCCAATGAGCAGTTCTTC. Translating it yields CASGSSGGAPNEQFF.

The chain joins TRBV6-1 to TRBJ1-6; a weak D match, TRBD1 (6 bases). The germline CDR1 and CDR2 sequences are MNHNS and SASEGT. Trimming took off 0 bases at V and 9 bases at J, with 12 bases between the two ends. The CDR3 is 15 residues long. In nucleotides, the CDR3 is TGTGCCAGCAGTGAAGCTGGCAGGGGCCGTTCACCCCTCCACTTT. Protein: CASSEAGRGRSPLHF.

This chain links TRBV7-7 with TRBJ2-5, with 7 bases identical to TRBD2. Per the germline V gene, CDR1 is SSHAT and CDR2 is FNYEAQ (reference sequence). V dropped 11 bases and J dropped 0; count of bases not matched to a gene: 6. This CDR3 has 13 residues. CDR3 coding DNA: TGTGCCGTGGGGACTACCTACCAAGAGACCCAGTACTTC. It codes for CAVGTTYQETQYF.

CDR3 loop: CATKQTANEKLFF. CDR3 bases: TGTGCCACCAAACAGACCGCTAATGAAAAACTGTTTTTT. This chain uses TRBV6-5 with TRBJ1-4; D uncertain. This CDR3 has 13 amino acids. Trimming left V 10 bases short and J 3 bases short, with 12 bases between. Germline V gives CDR1 MNHEY, CDR2 SVGAGI.

This chain joins TRBV6-5 and TRBJ2-6; D call uncertain. CDR3 size: 16 residues. Trimming shortened V by 0 bases and J by 0 bases, and 6 bases separated the two germline ends. Germline V CDR1 and CDR2: MNHEY, SVGAGI. The CDR3 region is CASSYSRSSGANVLTF. Here the CDR3 DNA reads TGTGCCAGCAGTTACTCCCGGAGCTCTGGGGCCAACGTCCTGACTTTC.

The chain joins TRBV3-1 (or the pseudogene TRBV3-2) to TRBJ2-7; TRBD1 aligns across 8 bases. CDR1 LGHDT and CDR2 YNNKEL come from the germline V gene (reference sequence). This CDR3 region has 15 residues. After removal of 5 bases from V and 2 bases from J, the junction contained 8 bases not matched to a gene. The DNA for the CDR3 is TGTGCCAGCAGCGGGGGCCCGACAGGGGCCTACGAGCAGTACTTC. Residues: CASSGGPTGAYEQYF.

V usage is TRBV7-2 and J usage is TRBJ2-7, with D possibly being TRBD1 (7 bases). Germline V gene sequence: CDR1 SGHTA, CDR2 FQGNSA. The CDR3 sequence is 13 residues long. Trimming left V 5 bases short and J 3 bases short, with 11 bases between. As DNA, the CDR3 is TGTGCCAGCAGCGCGGGACAGAGCTACGAGCAGTACTTC. This translates into CASSAGQSYEQYF.

The V gene is TRBV5-6, the J gene TRBJ1-2, with 7 bases matching TRBD1. The CDR3 has 14 amino acids. V shed 0 bases, J shed 4 bases, and the junction held 3 bases outside the gene matches. The V gene's germline CDR1 is SGHDT and CDR2 YYEEEE. Here the CDR3 DNA reads TGTGCCAGCAGCTTGGGACAGGGAGGCTATGGCTACACCTTC. It specifies CASSLGQGGYGYTF.

The chain is built from TRBV28 and TRBJ1-2, with D perhaps matching TRBD1 (5 bases). The CDR3 contains 15 residues. V lost 2 bases and J lost 7, with 17 bases in between. Germline CDR1 reads MDHEN; CDR2 reads SYDVKM. The CDR3, as DNA: TGTGCCAGCAGTTTAATTGCCAGGGTCACCCGTGGCTACACCTTC. Translating it yields CASSLIARVTRGYTF.

This chain links TRBV7-2 with TRBJ2-2, with D possibly TRBD2 on 5 matching bases. Germline V gene data show CDR1 as SGHTA and CDR2 as FQGNSA. The CDR3 sequence is 13 residues long. Trimming took off 4 bases at V and 4 bases at J, with 7 bases between the two ends. The CDR3: CASSWGVTGELFF. The CDR3 DNA reads TGTGCCAGCAGCTGGGGAGTCACCGGGGAGCTGTTTTTT. The variable domain in full, completed from reference TRBV7-2 and TRBJ2-2, reads GAGVSQSPSNKVTEKGKDVELRCDPISGHTALYWYRQSLGQGLEFLIYFQGNSAPDKSGLPSDRFSAERTGGSVSTLTIQRTQQEDSAVYLCASSWGVTGELFFGEGSRLTVL.

The V call is TRBV14, the J call TRBJ2-7; 10 nucleotides line up with TRBD2. Germline lookup yields CDR1 SGHDN and CDR2 FVKESK. The CDR3 is 17 residues long. Trimming took 6 bases from V and 0 from J; bases not matched to a gene: 11. CDR3 in DNA: TGTGCCAGCAGTCCGGGACTAGCGTGGAGGGGCTCCTACGAGCAGTACTTC. Encoded protein: CASSPGLAWRGSYEQYF.

This rearrangement joins TRBV28 to TRBJ1-6; D unclear. CDR1 and CDR2 from the germline V gene are MDHEN and SYDVKM. V lost 10 bases, J lost 9 bases, and 16 bases lay in between. The CDR3 runs 13 residues. CDR3 loop: CAISPDNPSPLHF. Written as DNA, the CDR3 is TGTGCCATATCGCCCGACAACCCTTCACCCCTCCACTTT.

V and J are TRBV28 and TRBJ2-7; TRBD1 matches 8 bases. The CDR3 is 13 residues long. After removal of 7 bases from V and 7 bases from J, the junction contained 9 bases not matched to a gene. Per the germline V gene, CDR1 is MDHEN and CDR2 is SYDVKM. CDR3 sequence (DNA): TGTGCCAGCAAGGCAGGGGGCGTGTGGGAGCAGTACTTC. Its translation: CASKAGGVWEQYF.

The chain joins TRBV19 to TRBJ1-2; the D is unclear. CDR3 length equals 17 residues. Germline V gene lookup returns CDR1 LNHDA and CDR2 SQIVND (reference sequence). V lost 3 bases and J lost 8, with 25 bases in between. The CDR3 region is CASSITHLGVGKGGYTF. CDR3 DNA sequence: TGTGCCAGTAGTATTACCCATCTCGGGGTAGGGAAGGGCGGCTACACCTTC.

This clone was seen a single time. This sequence joins TRBV28 and TRBJ2-3, with TRBD2 matching 9 bases. The CDR3 consists of 14 residues. Per germline, CDR1 MDHEN and CDR2 SYDVKM. V lost 8 bases, J lost 8 bases, and 11 bases stayed unmatched. CDR3 residues: CASFGGGAWGTQYF. The CDR3 DNA follows: TGTGCCAGCTTCGGCGGGGGGGCGTGGGGTACGCAGTATTTT.

The genes are TRBV5-1 and TRBJ1-6; TRBD1 matches at 7 bases. Germline-derived CDR1 and CDR2 are SGHRS and YFSETQ. The CDR3 runs 15 residues. V shed 2 bases and J 9 bases; nucleotides not matched to a gene: 8. The CDR3 region has the DNA TGCGCCAGCAGCTTACAGGGGTCAGACGCTTCACCCCTCCACTTT. Protein product: CASSLQGSDASPLHF.

The rearrangement links TRBV28 to TRBJ2-5, with D uncertain. CDR1 and CDR2 (germline): MDHEN, SYDVKM. Trimming took off 8 bases at V and 5 bases at J, with 9 bases between the two ends. The CDR3 runs to 11 residues. The CDR3 DNA reads TGTGCCAGCCGTAGACTGGAGACCCAGTACTTC. It translates to CASRRLETQYF.

This clone was found a few times. The chain carries TRBV7-9 and TRBJ1-1, with TRBD1 identical over 8 bases. Germline V gene lookup returns CDR1 SEHNR and CDR2 FQNEAQ (reference sequence). V dropped 5 bases and J dropped 1; count of bases not matched to a gene: 6. The CDR3 extends over 15 amino acids. The chain's CDR3 is CASSIPGQGNTEAFF. The CDR3 nucleotides are TGTGCCAGCAGCATACCCGGACAGGGGAACACTGAAGCTTTCTTT.

The CDR3 here is CASRGTSGYNEQFF. CDR3 DNA sequence: TGTGCCAGTAGGGGGACTAGCGGATACAATGAGCAGTTCTTC. V gene TRBV19 combines with J gene TRBJ2-1; 11 bases match TRBD2. Per the germline V gene, CDR1 is LNHDA and CDR2 is SQIVND (reference sequence). The junction had 2 bases not matched to a gene; V was cut back by 6 bases and J by 4 bases. The CDR3 runs 14 residues.

This chain connects TRBV3-1 (or the pseudogene TRBV3-2) to TRBJ2-3; the match to TRBD2 covers 8 bases. Looked up from germline, CDR1 is LGHDT and CDR2 is YNNKEL (reference sequence). There are 16 residues in the CDR3. V trimming: 1 base; J trimming: 2 bases; junction bases outside the gene matches: 5. The CDR3 loop is CASSQGLALTTDTQYF. The CDR3, as DNA: TGTGCCAGCAGCCAAGGACTAGCGTTGACCACAGATACGCAGTATTTT.

The V gene is TRBV29-1, the J gene TRBJ2-1; D is possibly TRBD1 (5 bases). Deletions cut 3 bases from V and 7 bases from J, with 7 bases between. CDR1 is SQVTM, CDR2 ANQGSEA, per germline. The CDR3 length is 11 residues. CDR3 region: CSVDAGNEQFF. CDR3 sequence (DNA): TGCAGCGTTGATGCAGGGAATGAGCAGTTCTTC.

The rearrangement uses TRBV19 and TRBJ1-2; D is uncertain. The CDR3 is 13 amino acids. Trimming pared 0 bases from V and 4 bases from J, leaving 6 bases between. Germline values: CDR1 LNHDA, CDR2 SQIVND (reference sequence). The CDR3, as DNA: TGTGCCAGTAGTATAGATCTTCGCTATGGCTACACCTTC. It codes for CASSIDLRYGYTF.

The chain employs TRBV2 and TRBJ1-1; D is undetermined. The CDR3 is 15 residues long. Germline lookup yields CDR1 SNHLY and CDR2 FYNNEI. V lost 1 base, J lost 0 bases, and 9 bases lay in between. CDR3 protein: CASSEDSGMNTEAFF. The DNA of the CDR3 is TGTGCCAGCAGTGAAGACAGCGGAATGAACACTGAAGCTTTCTTT.

CDR3 nucleotide sequence: TGTGCCAGCAGCTTAGGTGCGGGAGAATACACCGGGGAGCTGTTTTTT. As protein: CASSLGAGEYTGELFF. V is TRBV7-2 and J is TRBJ2-2; TRBD2 matches 7 bases. CDR1 is SGHTA, CDR2 FQGNSA, per germline. The trim removed 1 base at V and 3 bases at J, leaving 5 bases unmatched. This CDR3 is built from 16 residues. Combining the CDR3 with reference TRBV7-2 and TRBJ2-2 gives the whole variable domain GAGVSQSPSNKVTEKGKDVELRCDPISGHTALYWYRQSLGQGLEFLIYFQGNSAPDKSGLPSDRFSAERTGGSVSTLTIQRTQQEDSAVYLCASSLGAGEYTGELFFGEGSRLTVL.